These T cell receptor beta chains were read from a single sample in a study of blood T cell repertoires in COVID-19. The data were produced by immunoSEQ multiplex PCR, yet TCRdb's version contains in-frame clones alone and is incomplete. The sample records around 170,000 clones, 88% being singletons. The sequencing sample was made of peripheral blood. The receptor source for this set is a man aged 60 to 69 with acute or convalescent COVID-19. CDR3s include the opening cysteine and the closing phenylalanine or tryptophan. D genes are given only for firm matches. Clone size is stated in some rows and not others, as once, few, many or a class when expanded.

V	J	size	D	CDR3	DNA
TRBV11-2	TRBJ2-1	NA	TRBD1	CASSSSTGIDEQFF	TGTGCCAGCAGCTCATCGACAGGGATCGATGAGCAGTTCTTC
TRBV6-6	TRBJ1-2	NA	NA	CASLGGYGYTF	TGTGCCAGCCTAGGGGGATATGGCTACACCTTC
TRBV2	TRBJ2-7	NA	TRBD1	CASTWDRPDEQYF	TGTGCCAGCACCTGGGACAGGCCGGACGAGCAGTACTTC
TRBV5-4	TRBJ1-3	NA	NA	CASSLTGSGNTIYF	TGTGCCAGCAGCTTGACGGGCTCTGGAAACACCATATATTTT
TRBV6-1	TRBJ1-1	NA	NA	CASRRQAYGAFF	TGTGCCAGCAGACGACAGGCTTATGGGGCTTTCTTT
TRBV7-3	TRBJ2-2	NA	TRBD2	CASSPRGAGHGELFF	TGTGCCAGCAGCCCTAGGGGAGCGGGGCACGGGGAGCTGTTTTTT
TRBV19	TRBJ2-3	once	TRBD2	CASRKRGGTDTQYF	TGTGCCAGTAGAAAGCGGGGCGGCACAGATACGCAGTATTTT
TRBV13	TRBJ2-3	few	TRBD2	CASSLGGETSGDTQYF	TGTGCCAGCAGCTTAGGAGGAGAGACTAGCGGAGATACGCAGTATTTT
TRBV4-2	TRBJ2-3	NA	NA	CASSQVSSTDTQYF	TGTGCCAGCAGCCAAGTATCTAGCACAGATACGCAGTATTTT
TRBV4-3	TRBJ1-6	NA	NA	CASSQENRFNSPLHF	TGCGCCAGCAGCCAAGAGAACAGGTTTAATTCACCCCTCCACTTT
TRBV19	TRBJ1-1	NA	TRBD1	CASSMTGLVAFF	TGTGCCAGTAGTATGACAGGGTTGGTAGCTTTCTTT
TRBV27	TRBJ2-7	many	TRBD2	CASSRGTSGREEQYF	TGTGCCAGCAGTCGTGGGACTAGCGGGAGAGAAGAGCAGTACTTC
TRBV9	TRBJ1-1	NA	NA	CASSLSGANTEAFF	TGTGCCAGCAGTTTAAGCGGGGCGAACACTGAAGCTTTCTTT
TRBV27	TRBJ2-2	NA	NA	CASSLIAGELFF	TGTGCCAGCAGTCTTATAGCCGGGGAGCTGTTTTTT
TRBV28	TRBJ1-2	NA	NA	CASSRGGAFGNYGYTF	TGTGCCAGCAGCCGCGGGGGGGCTTTCGGAAACTATGGCTACACCTTC
TRBV5-4	TRBJ1-2	few	NA	CASSPGQSNYGYTF	TGTGCCAGCAGCCCCGGACAGAGTAACTATGGCTACACCTTC
TRBV6-2/TRBV6-3	TRBJ2-1	NA	NA	CASSHTIDEQFF	TGTGCCAGCAGCCACACGATCGATGAGCAGTTCTTC
TRBV9	TRBJ2-1	once	TRBD2	CASSDPGLAGGLIGQFF	TGTGCCAGCAGCGATCCGGGACTAGCGGGTGGATTAATTGGACAGTTCTTC
TRBV6-1	TRBJ1-2	NA	NA	CASSEPTGYTRYGYTF	TGTGCCAGCAGTGAACCCACAGGTTATACCCGGTATGGCTACACCTTC
TRBV10-3	TRBJ1-5	NA	TRBD1	CAISAGTGGQPQHF	TGTGCCATCAGTGCCGGGACAGGGGGCCAGCCCCAGCATTTT
TRBV11-2	TRBJ1-2	NA	NA	CASSLVGSYGYTF	TGTGCCAGCAGCTTAGTCGGGAGCTATGGCTACACCTTC
TRBV13	TRBJ1-5	NA	TRBD1	CASSLGRGQGSNQPQHF	TGTGCCAGCAGCTTAGGCAGGGGACAGGGTAGCAATCAGCCCCAGCATTTT
TRBV27	TRBJ1-1	NA	NA	CASSFLPGNRANTEAFF	TGTGCCAGCAGTTTCCTGCCTGGGAACAGGGCGAACACTGAAGCTTTCTTT